This TCR beta chain stems from a study of control samples from healthy donors and cancer patients. Trimming pared 5 bases from V and 0 bases from J, leaving 5 bases between. The CDR3 runs 14 residues. CDR1 and CDR2 (germline): MNHEY, SVGEGT. Method: immunoSEQ multiplex PCR; TCRdb's copy keeps in-frame clones and lacks some. Of roughly 74,000 clones in the sample, over 90% are singletons; the top ten hold 4.5% to 5.5%. This receptor was identified in a woman under 30 in good health. Sequenced material: blood. The V and J genes are TRBV6-2 or TRBV6-3 and TRBJ1-6; tentative D call: TRBD1 (5 bases). The CDR3 DNA is TGTGCCAGCAGTACAGGCTCCTATAATTCACCCCTCCACTTT. Its protein product is CASSTGSYNSPLHF.